This TCR beta chain was obtained from a study of T cells in Graves' hyperthyroidism and ophthalmopathy. In this sample, this clonotype turned up many times. No antigen is known for it. RNA transcripts yielded amplified TCR beta CDR3 regions. In the first-round RT-PCR of the TCR CDR3, the HTBI primer set was used. Each CDR3 protein gets one entry after TCRdb re-called the multiplex PCR reads with MiXCR. The sample contains 450,000 to 700,000 distinct CDR3 sequences, about 45% of which appear only once. Findings of the study overall: A model of 13 V-J pairs discriminated ophthalmopathy from stable hyperthyroidism. Model output signaled ophthalmopathy a median around 6.9 months ahead of onset.

V dropped 4 bases and J dropped 0 bases, with 3 bases sitting between them. Germline V CDR1 and CDR2: DFQATT, SNEGSKA (reference sequence). The CDR3 has 11 amino acids. The chain combines TRBV20-1 with TRBJ1-1; D unresolved. The receptor's source is a young woman with Graves' hyperthyroidism. Sequencing used peripheral blood or thyroid tissue (not recorded which). CDR3 DNA: TGCAGTGCTAATGTGAACACTGAAGCTTTCTTT. This codes for CSANVNTEAFF.